This T cell receptor beta chain stems from a study of glioma-infiltrating T cells after dendritic cell vaccination. The time point here: after dendritic cell vaccination, including at tumor progression/relapse. The primer mix had 60 V beta and 13 J beta primers. Method: immunoSEQ multiplex PCR; TCRdb's copy keeps in-frame clones and lacks some. This table has about 91,000 clones, around four fifths appearing once. Germline V gives CDR1 SGHDT, CDR2 YYEEEE. The CDR3 has 14 residues. With V trimmed by 4 bases and J by 4 bases, 7 bases remained unmatched. Study-wide results and caveats: Only a small number of patients had complete blood and tumor samples.

This clone was detected only a few times. Its antigen remains unidentified. The source of this sequence is a human donor with glioblastoma. The input for sequencing was blood, taken after dendritic cell vaccination. The chain employs TRBV5-6 and TRBJ1-1, with TRBD1 matching over 7 bases. CDR3 in DNA: TGTGCCAGCAGCCCTGGGACAGAACTCACTGAAGCTTTCTTT. Translating gives CASSPGTELTEAFF.